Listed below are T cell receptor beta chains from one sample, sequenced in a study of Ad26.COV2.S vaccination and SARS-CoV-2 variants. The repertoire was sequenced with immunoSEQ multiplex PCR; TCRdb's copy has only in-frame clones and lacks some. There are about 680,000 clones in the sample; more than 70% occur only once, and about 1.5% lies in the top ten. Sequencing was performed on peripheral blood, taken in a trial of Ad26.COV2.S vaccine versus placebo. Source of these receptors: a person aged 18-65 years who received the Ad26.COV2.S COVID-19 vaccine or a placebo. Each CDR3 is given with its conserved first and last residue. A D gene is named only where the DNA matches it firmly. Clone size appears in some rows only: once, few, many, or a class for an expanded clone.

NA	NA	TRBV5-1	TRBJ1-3	CASSLDGDSGNTIYF	TGCGCCAGCAGCTTGGATGGGGACTCTGGAAACACCATATATTTT
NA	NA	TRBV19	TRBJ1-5	CASSIGRWRQLNQPQHF	TGTGCCAGTAGTATAGGGCGGTGGCGTCAACTTAATCAGCCCCAGCATTTT
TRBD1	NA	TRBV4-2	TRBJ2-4	CASSQTGPLAKNIQYF	TGTGCCAGCAGCCAGACAGGGCCTCTAGCCAAAAACATTCAGTACTTC
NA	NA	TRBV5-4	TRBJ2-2	CASSLVTNTGELFF	TGTGCCAGCAGCTTGGTAACGAACACCGGGGAGCTGTTTTTT
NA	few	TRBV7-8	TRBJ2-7	CASSPTADEQYF	TGTGCCAGCAGCCCGACTGCCGACGAGCAGTACTTC
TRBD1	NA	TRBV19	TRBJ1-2	CATRVRTGEYGYTF	TGTGCCACCAGAGTCCGGACAGGCGAATATGGCTACACCTTC
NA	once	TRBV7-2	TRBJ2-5	CASSLAPPTETQYF	TGTGCCAGCAGCTTAGCCCCCCCTACCGAGACCCAGTACTTC
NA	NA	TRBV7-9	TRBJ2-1	CASRLTWEIEHNEQFF	TGTGCCAGCAGACTCACCTGGGAGATTGAACACAATGAGCAGTTCTTC
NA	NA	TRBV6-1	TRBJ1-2	CASSESLYGVVGYTF	TGTGCCAGCAGTGAATCCCTCTACGGGGTCGTTGGCTACACCTTC
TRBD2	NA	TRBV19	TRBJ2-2	CASKAGGSWTGELFF	TGTGCCAGTAAGGCTGGCGGGAGTTGGACCGGGGAGCTGTTTTTT
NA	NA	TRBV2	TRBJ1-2	CASRPPSTGSYTF	TGTGCCAGCAGGCCCCCTTCCACAGGGAGCTACACCTTC
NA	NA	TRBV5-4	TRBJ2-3	CASSLIRDSLTQYF	TGTGCCAGCAGCTTAATCCGGGACTCCTTGACGCAGTATTTT
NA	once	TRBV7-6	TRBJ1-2	CASSCKRRDRRSGYTF	TGTGCCAGCAGCTGTAAAAGACGGGACCGGCGGAGTGGCTACACCTTC
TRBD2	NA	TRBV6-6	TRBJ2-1	CASERGETYNEQFF	TGTGCCAGTGAGCGGGGGGAAACTTACAATGAGCAGTTCTTC
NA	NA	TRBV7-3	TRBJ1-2	CASSLRGGDSYGYTF	TGTGCCAGCAGCTTACGAGGGGGAGACAGCTATGGCTACACCTTC
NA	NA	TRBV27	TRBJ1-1	CASSFGGGVTEAFF	TGTGCCAGCAGTTTTGGGGGCGGGGTCACTGAAGCTTTCTTT
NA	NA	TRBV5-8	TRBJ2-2	CASSLVIRTANTGELFF	TGTGCCAGCAGCTTGGTAATACGGACCGCAAACACCGGGGAGCTGTTTTTT
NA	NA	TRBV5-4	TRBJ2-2	CASSYTGFTPNTGELFF	TGTGCCAGCAGCTATACAGGGTTCACCCCGAACACCGGGGAGCTGTTTTTT
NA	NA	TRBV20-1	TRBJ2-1	CSARDRDKQFF	TGCAGTGCTAGAGACCGGGACAAGCAGTTCTTC
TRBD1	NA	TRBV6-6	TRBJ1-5	CASRSQVGQHNQPQHF	TGTGCCAGCAGATCACAGGTGGGACAGCACAATCAGCCCCAGCATTTT
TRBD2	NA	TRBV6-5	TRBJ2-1	CATSGVYSYNEQFF	TGTGCCACTAGCGGAGTCTATTCCTACAATGAGCAGTTCTTC
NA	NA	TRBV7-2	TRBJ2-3	CASSSFSDTQYF	TGTGCCAGCAGCTCCTTCTCAGATACGCAGTATTTT
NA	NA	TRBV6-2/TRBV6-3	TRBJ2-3	CASSFEEGGSTDTQYF	TGTGCCAGCAGTTTTGAAGAAGGGGGGAGCACAGATACGCAGTATTTT
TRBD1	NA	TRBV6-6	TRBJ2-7	CASRDRDHEQYF	TGTGCCAGCAGGGACAGGGACCACGAGCAGTACTTC
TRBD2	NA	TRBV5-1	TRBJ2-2	CASRGLAANTGELFF	TGCGCCAGCAGGGGACTAGCGGCGAACACCGGGGAGCTGTTTTTT
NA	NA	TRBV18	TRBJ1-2	CASSPQGPTNYGYTF	TGTGCCAGCTCACCACAGGGTCCTACTAACTATGGCTACACCTTC
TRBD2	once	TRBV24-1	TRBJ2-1	CATSRLAAVNEQFF	TGTGCCACCAGTCGACTAGCGGCCGTGAATGAGCAGTTCTTC
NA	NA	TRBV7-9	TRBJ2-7	CASSQTGNEQYF	TGTGCCAGCAGCCAAACAGGGAACGAGCAGTACTTC
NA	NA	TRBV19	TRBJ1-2	CASSRSNDNYGYTF	TGTGCCAGTAGTCGCAGTAACGATAACTATGGCTACACCTTC
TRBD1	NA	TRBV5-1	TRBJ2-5	CASSQGQGQETQYF	TGCGCCAGCAGCCAAGGACAGGGCCAAGAGACCCAGTACTTC
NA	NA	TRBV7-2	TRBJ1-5	CASSLTTGILNQPQHF	TGTGCCAGCAGCTTAACCACAGGGATCCTCAATCAGCCCCAGCATTTT
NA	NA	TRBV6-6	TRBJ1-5	CASSPTGGTGKPQHF	TGTGCCAGCAGTCCAACCGGGGGGACTGGAAAGCCCCAGCATTTT
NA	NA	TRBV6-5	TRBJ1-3	CASSYTATGGDTIYF	TGTGCCAGCAGTTACACGGCCACGGGGGGGGACACCATATATTTT
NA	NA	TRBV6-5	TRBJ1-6	CASSSPSGKYSPLHF	TGTGCCAGCAGTTCCCCGTCAGGGAAGTATTCACCCCTCCACTTT
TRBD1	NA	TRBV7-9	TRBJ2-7	CASSLIGTGGYEQYF	TGTGCCAGCAGCTTAATAGGGACAGGGGGCTACGAGCAGTACTTC
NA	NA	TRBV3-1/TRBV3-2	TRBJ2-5	CASSQVLSPGETQYF	TGTGCCAGCAGCCAAGTGCTCAGCCCAGGAGAGACCCAGTACTTC
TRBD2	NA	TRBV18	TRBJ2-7	CASSPGSGLAYSYEQYF	TGTGCCAGCTCACCAGGTTCGGGACTAGCGTACTCCTACGAGCAGTACTTC
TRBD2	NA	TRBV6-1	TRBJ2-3	CASSEGVAGGHGDTQYF	TGTGCCAGCAGCGAAGGAGTAGCGGGGGGCCACGGGGATACGCAGTATTTT
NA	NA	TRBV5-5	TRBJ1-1	CASSPRQGQRNTEAFF	TGTGCCAGCAGCCCAAGGCAGGGGCAGAGGAACACTGAAGCTTTCTTT
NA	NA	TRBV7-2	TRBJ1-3	CASSLGVSSGNTIYF	TGTGCCAGCAGCTTAGGGGTGAGCTCTGGAAACACCATATATTTT
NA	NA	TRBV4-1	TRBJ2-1	CASSQGRAGMDEQFF	TGCGCCAGCAGCCAAGGTCGGGCTGGGATGGATGAGCAGTTCTTC